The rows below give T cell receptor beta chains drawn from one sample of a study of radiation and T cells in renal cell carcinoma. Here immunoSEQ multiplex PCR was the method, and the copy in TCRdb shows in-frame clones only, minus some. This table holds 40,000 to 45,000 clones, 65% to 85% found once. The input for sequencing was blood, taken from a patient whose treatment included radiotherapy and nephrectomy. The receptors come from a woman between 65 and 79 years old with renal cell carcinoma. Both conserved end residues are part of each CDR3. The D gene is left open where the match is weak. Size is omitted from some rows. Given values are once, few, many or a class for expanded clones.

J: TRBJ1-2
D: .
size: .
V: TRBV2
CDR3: CASSVVGSLGYTF
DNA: TGTGCCAGCAGTGTGGTCGGTTCGTTAGGCTACACCTTC

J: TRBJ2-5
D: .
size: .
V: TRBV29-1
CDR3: CSATDLLGTQYF
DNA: TGCAGCGCTACGGACCTATTGGGGACCCAGTACTTC

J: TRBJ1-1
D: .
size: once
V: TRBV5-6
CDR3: CASSLDLGIAEAFF
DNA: TGTGCCAGCAGCTTGGATCTAGGGATTGCTGAAGCTTTCTTT

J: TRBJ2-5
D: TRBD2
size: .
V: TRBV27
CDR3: CASSLLGSGAQETQYF
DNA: TGTGCCAGCAGTTTATTAGGTAGCGGGGCTCAAGAGACCCAGTACTTC

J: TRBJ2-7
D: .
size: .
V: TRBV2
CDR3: CASSAQLAESYEQYF
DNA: TGTGCCAGCAGTGCCCAACTAGCAGAGAGCTACGAGCAGTACTTC

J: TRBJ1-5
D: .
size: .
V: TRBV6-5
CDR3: CASSLGGKNQPQHF
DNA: TGTGCCAGCAGTTTAGGGGGTAAAAATCAGCCCCAGCATTTT

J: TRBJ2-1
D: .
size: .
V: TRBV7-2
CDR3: CASSLAQSSYNEQFF
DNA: TGTGCCAGCAGCTTGGCTCAGTCCTCCTACAATGAGCAGTTCTTC

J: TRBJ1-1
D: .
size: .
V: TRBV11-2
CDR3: CASSLDDLGGTGKNTEAFF
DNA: TGTGCCAGCAGCTTAGACGACCTCGGGGGGACCGGAAAGAACACTGAAGCTTTCTTT

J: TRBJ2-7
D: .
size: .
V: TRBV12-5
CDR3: CASGPRHGGRLYEQYF
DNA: TGTGCTAGTGGACCTCGTCATGGAGGGAGGTTGTACGAGCAGTACTTC

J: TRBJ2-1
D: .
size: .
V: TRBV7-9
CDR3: CASSRQVNSYNEQFF
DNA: TGTGCCAGCAGCAGACAGGTGAACTCCTACAATGAGCAGTTCTTC

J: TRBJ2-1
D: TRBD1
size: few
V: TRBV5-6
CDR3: CASSRDRGHEQFF
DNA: TGTGCCAGCAGCCGGGACAGGGGCCATGAGCAGTTCTTC

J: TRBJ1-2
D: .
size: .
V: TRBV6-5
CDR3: CASSHGGKGAYGYTF
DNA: TGTGCCAGCAGTCACGGAGGGAAAGGGGCATATGGCTACACCTTC

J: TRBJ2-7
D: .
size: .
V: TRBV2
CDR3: CATIKGSYEQYF
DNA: TGTGCCACCATAAAGGGGTCCTACGAGCAGTACTTC

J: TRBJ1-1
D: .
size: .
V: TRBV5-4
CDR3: CASSFLGGTEAFF
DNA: TGTGCCAGCAGCTTCCTGGGGGGCACTGAAGCTTTCTTT

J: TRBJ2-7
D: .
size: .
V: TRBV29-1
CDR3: CSARTGTAGDEQYF
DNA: TGCAGCGCCAGGACAGGGACGGCGGGGGACGAGCAGTACTTC

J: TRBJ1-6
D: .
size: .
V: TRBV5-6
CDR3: CASSGGQGVNSPLHF
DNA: TGTGCCAGCAGTGGGGGGCAAGGGGTTAATTCACCCCTCCACTTT

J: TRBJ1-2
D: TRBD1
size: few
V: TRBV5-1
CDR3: CASSLGQTGLYGYTF
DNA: TGCGCCAGCAGCTTGGGTCAGACAGGGCTCTATGGCTACACCTTC

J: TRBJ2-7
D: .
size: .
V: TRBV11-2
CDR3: CASSPSRDISEQYF
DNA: TGTGCCAGCAGCCCGTCCCGGGACATTTCCGAGCAGTACTTC

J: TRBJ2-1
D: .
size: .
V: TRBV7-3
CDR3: CASSPSSRGYNEQFF
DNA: TGTGCCAGCAGCCCATCCTCAAGGGGTTACAATGAGCAGTTCTTC

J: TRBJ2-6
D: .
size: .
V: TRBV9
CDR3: CASYSGANVLTF
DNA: TGTGCCAGCTACTCTGGGGCCAACGTCCTGACTTTC

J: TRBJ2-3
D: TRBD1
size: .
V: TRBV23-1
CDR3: CASSQNLGGQGRNTQYF
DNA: TGCGCCAGCAGTCAGAATCTCGGCGGACAGGGGAGAAATACGCAGTATTTT

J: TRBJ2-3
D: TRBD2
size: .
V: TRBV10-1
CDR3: CASSDGTSGQPSRYTQYF
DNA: TGCGCCAGCAGTGACGGGACTAGCGGACAACCCTCGAGGTATACGCAGTATTTT

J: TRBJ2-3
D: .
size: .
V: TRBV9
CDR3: CASSVFAGSTDTQYF
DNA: TGTGCCAGCAGCGTATTTGCGGGGAGCACAGATACGCAGTATTTT

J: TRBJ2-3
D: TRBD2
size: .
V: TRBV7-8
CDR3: CASRGAGGDTQYF
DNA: TGTGCCAGCAGGGGAGCGGGGGGAGATACGCAGTATTTT

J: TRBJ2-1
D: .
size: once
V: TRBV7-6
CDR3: CASSLPTGRPFF
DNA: TGTGCCAGCAGCTTACCGACAGGGAGGCCGTTCTTC

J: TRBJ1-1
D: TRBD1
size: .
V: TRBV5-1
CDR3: CASSLLTGGGTEAFF
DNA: TGCGCCAGCAGCTTGCTTACAGGGGGCGGCACTGAAGCTTTCTTT

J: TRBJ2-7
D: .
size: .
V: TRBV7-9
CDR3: CASSLVTASSYEQYF
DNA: TGTGCCAGCAGCTTAGTGACAGCTAGCTCCTACGAGCAGTACTTC

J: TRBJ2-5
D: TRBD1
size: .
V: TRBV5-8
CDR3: CASSAGTGFGETQYF
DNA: TGTGCCAGCAGCGCCGGGACAGGGTTTGGCGAGACCCAGTACTTC

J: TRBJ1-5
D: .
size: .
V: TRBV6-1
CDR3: CASSEPAGADQPQHF
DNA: TGTGCCAGCAGTGAACCGGCAGGGGCCGATCAGCCCCAGCATTTT

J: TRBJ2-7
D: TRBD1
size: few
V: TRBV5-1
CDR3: CASSLVGTAETEQYF
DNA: TGCGCCAGCAGCTTGGTTGGGACAGCTGAGACTGAGCAGTACTTC

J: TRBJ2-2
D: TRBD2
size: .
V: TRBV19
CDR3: CASRGGAPLGTGELFF
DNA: TGTGCCAGCCGGGGGGGCGCCCCACTTGGCACCGGGGAGCTGTTTTTT

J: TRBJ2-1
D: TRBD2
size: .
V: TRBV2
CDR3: CASTNWGGNEQFF
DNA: TGTGCCAGCACCAACTGGGGGGGGAATGAGCAGTTCTTC

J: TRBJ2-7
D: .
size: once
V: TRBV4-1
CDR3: CASSQGSGYEQYF
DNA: TGCGCCAGCAGCCAGGGTTCGGGCTACGAGCAGTACTTC

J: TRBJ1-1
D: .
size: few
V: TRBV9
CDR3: CASSSQPGGTEAFF
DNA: TGTGCCAGCAGCTCCCAGCCGGGAGGCACTGAAGCTTTCTTT

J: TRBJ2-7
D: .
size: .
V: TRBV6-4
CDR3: CASISTLREQYF
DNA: TGTGCCAGCATATCGACCCTCAGGGAGCAGTACTTC

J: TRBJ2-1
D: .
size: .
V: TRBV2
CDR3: CASSELGAFNEQFF
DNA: TGTGCCAGCAGTGAGTTGGGGGCGTTCAATGAGCAGTTCTTC

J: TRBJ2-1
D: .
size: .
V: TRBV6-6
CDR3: CASAPILDNEQFF
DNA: TGTGCCAGCGCCCCAATATTGGACAATGAGCAGTTCTTC

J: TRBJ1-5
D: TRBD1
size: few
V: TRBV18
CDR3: CASSKGQHNQPQHF
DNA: TGTGCCAGCTCGAAGGGACAGCACAATCAGCCCCAGCATTTT

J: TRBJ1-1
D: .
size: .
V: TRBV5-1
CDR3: CASSLAGTNTEAFF
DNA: TGCGCCAGCAGCTTAGCAGGGACGAACACTGAAGCTTTCTTT

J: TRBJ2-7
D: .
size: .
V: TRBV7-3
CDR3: CASSSTGLGEQYF
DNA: TGTGCCAGCAGCTCAACGGGCCTTGGCGAGCAGTACTTC

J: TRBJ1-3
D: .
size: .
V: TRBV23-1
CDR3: CANLHASRYSGNTIYF
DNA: TGCGCCAACTTGCATGCGAGCCGGTACTCTGGAAACACCATATATTTT

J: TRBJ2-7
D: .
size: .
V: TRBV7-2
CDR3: CASSLSGDIPSYEQYF
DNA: TGTGCCAGCAGCTTATCTGGGGACATACCCTCCTACGAGCAGTACTTC

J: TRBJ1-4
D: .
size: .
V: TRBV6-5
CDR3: CASSRGSTNEKLFF
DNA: TGTGCCAGCAGTAGGGGGTCAACTAATGAAAAACTGTTTTTT

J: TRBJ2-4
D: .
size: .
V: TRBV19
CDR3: CASSIDRGRLGVIQYF
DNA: TGTGCCAGTAGTATAGACAGGGGCAGGCTTGGGGTCATTCAGTACTTC

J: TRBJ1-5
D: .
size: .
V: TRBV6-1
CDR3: CASSEPGFYGNQPQHF
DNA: TGTGCCAGCAGTGAGCCAGGGTTCTATGGCAATCAGCCCCAGCATTTT

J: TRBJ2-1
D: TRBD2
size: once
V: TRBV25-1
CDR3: CASRPTSLIGNEQFF
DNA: TGTGCCAGCAGACCGACTAGCCTGATTGGCAATGAGCAGTTCTTC

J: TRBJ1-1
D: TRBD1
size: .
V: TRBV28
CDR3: CASSSRQGATEAFF
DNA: TGTGCCAGCAGTAGCCGACAGGGAGCCACTGAAGCTTTCTTT

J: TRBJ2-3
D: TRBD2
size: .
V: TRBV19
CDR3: CASREGTSGFTDTQYF
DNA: TGTGCCAGTCGAGAAGGGACTAGCGGATTCACAGATACGCAGTATTTT

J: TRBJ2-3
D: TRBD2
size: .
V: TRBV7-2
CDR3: CASSLESPLAGGTDTQYF
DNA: TGTGCCAGCAGCTTAGAGTCTCCCCTAGCGGGAGGAACAGATACGCAGTATTTT

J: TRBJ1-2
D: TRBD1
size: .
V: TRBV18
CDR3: CASSDTGDYGYTF
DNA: TGTGCCAGCTCAGATACAGGGGACTATGGCTACACCTTC

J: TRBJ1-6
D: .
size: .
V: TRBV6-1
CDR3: CASSETIRNSPLHF
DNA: TGTGCCAGCAGTGAGACGATCCGTAATTCACCCCTCCACTTT

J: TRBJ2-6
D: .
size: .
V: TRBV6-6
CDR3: CAGISGANVLTF
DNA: TGTGCCGGGATCTCTGGGGCCAACGTCCTGACTTTC

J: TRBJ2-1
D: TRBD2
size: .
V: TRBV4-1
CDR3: CASSQRPSGGADNEQFF
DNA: TGCGCCAGCAGCCAAAGGCCTAGCGGGGGGGCAGATAATGAGCAGTTCTTC

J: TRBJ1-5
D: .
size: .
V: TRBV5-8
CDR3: CASSLDNQPQHF
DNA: TGTGCCAGCAGCTTGGACAATCAGCCCCAGCATTTT

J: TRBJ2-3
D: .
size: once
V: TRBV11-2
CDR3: CASSLDSQGLGTDTQYF
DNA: TGTGCCAGCAGCTTAGATTCACAGGGTCTTGGCACAGATACGCAGTATTTT

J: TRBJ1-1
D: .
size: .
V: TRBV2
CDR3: CASSGDTEAFF
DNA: TGTGCCAGCAGTGGGGACACTGAAGCTTTCTTT

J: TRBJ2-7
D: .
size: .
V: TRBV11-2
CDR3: CASSSTGSHEQYF
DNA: TGTGCCAGCAGCTCGACAGGTTCACACGAGCAGTACTTC